A selection of T cell receptor beta chains follows, all from one sample in a study of T-cell memory formation after mild COVID-19. TCRdb analysed the 5' RACE reads with MiXCR anew, one entry per CDR3 protein. The sample includes hundreds of thousands of distinct CDR3 sequences, approximately 15% of them seen just once. Sequences were obtained from PBMCs or a T cell subset sorted from them (not recorded which). The receptors here all came from a man aged 18 to 29 who had mild COVID-19 (a few samples of this study predate the infection). Cell type and time point are not known. Each CDR3 is given with its conserved first and last residue. A D gene is named only where the DNA matches it firmly. The size of a clone is reported for some rows only, either as once, few or many, or as a class for expanded clones.

NA	TRBV5-1	few	TRBJ1-2	CASSLRTNYGYTF	TGCGCCAGCAGCTTGAGGACAAACTATGGCTACACCTTC
NA	TRBV4-1	NA	TRBJ1-5	CASSQGGAGNQPQHF	TGCGCCAGCAGCCAAGGTGGGGCAGGAAATCAGCCCCAGCATTTT
NA	TRBV7-9	NA	TRBJ1-4	CASGTLNEKLFF	TGTGCCAGCGGGACACTTAATGAAAAACTGTTTTTT
TRBD2	TRBV3-1	many	TRBJ2-5	CASSQDFGRETQYF	TGTGCCAGCAGCCAAGATTTCGGGAGGGAGACCCAGTACTTC
NA	TRBV5-4	few	TRBJ1-5	CASSKDGLNQPQHF	TGTGCCAGCAGTAAGGACGGACTCAATCAGCCCCAGCATTTT
NA	TRBV7-3	few	TRBJ1-1	CASSPDVGGVSEAFF	TGTGCCAGCAGCCCGGACGTGGGCGGGGTGTCTGAAGCTTTCTTT
NA	TRBV28	NA	TRBJ1-3	CASTGISGNTIYF	TGTGCCAGCACAGGGATCTCTGGAAACACCATATATTTT
TRBD1	TRBV5-5	NA	TRBJ2-3	CASSFRDSHPDTQYF	TGTGCCAGCAGCTTCCGGGACAGCCACCCAGATACGCAGTATTTT
NA	TRBV20-1	NA	TRBJ2-7	CSASADSAYEQYF	TGCAGTGCTAGCGCCGACTCCGCCTACGAGCAGTACTTC
NA	TRBV6-1	many	TRBJ2-1	CASSVEDEQFF	TGTGCCAGCAGTGTAGAGGATGAGCAGTTCTTC
NA	TRBV30	few	TRBJ2-2	CAWRNTGELFF	TGTGCCTGGAGGAACACCGGGGAGCTGTTTTTT
NA	TRBV7-2	many	TRBJ2-3	CASSLGPSRTDTQYF	TGTGCCAGCAGCCTGGGCCCAAGCCGCACAGATACGCAGTATTTT
NA	TRBV12-3/TRBV12-4	NA	TRBJ1-5	CASSFMAGGQPKHF	TGTGCCAGCAGTTTCATGGCAGGCGGTCAGCCCAAGCATTTT
TRBD1	TRBV19	NA	TRBJ2-3	CASSALTGQWADTQYF	TGTGCCAGTAGTGCCCTGACGGGACAGTGGGCAGATACGCAGTATTTT
NA	TRBV5-1	NA	TRBJ2-3	CASSLATDQQADTQYF	TGCGCCAGCAGCTTGGCCACAGACCAGCAAGCAGATACGCAGTATTTT
NA	TRBV7-3	few	TRBJ2-3	CASSFPQGTLTDTQYF	TGTGCCAGCAGCTTCCCCCAGGGGACCCTCACAGATACGCAGTATTTT
TRBD2	TRBV4-1	NA	TRBJ2-5	CASSQGQLARETQYF	TGCGCCAGCAGCCAGGGGCAACTAGCGCGAGAGACCCAGTACTTC
TRBD2	TRBV7-6	many	TRBJ2-3	CASSWTSGGTTDTQYF	TGTGCCAGCAGCTGGACTAGCGGGGGGACAACAGATACGCAGTATTTT
NA	TRBV4-3	NA	TRBJ2-7	CASSQGTDYEQYF	TGCGCCAGCAGCCAGGGGACTGACTACGAGCAGTACTTC
TRBD2	TRBV11-3	NA	TRBJ2-1	CASSLQPLAGGHSSYNEQFF	TGTGCCAGCAGCTTACAGCCCTTAGCGGGGGGCCATAGCTCCTACAATGAGCAGTTCTTC
TRBD1	TRBV20-1	NA	TRBJ1-2	CSASPTGTGNYGYTF	TGCAGTGCTAGTCCTACCGGGACAGGGAACTATGGCTACACCTTC
TRBD1	TRBV18	NA	TRBJ2-3	CASSPTGTGGRSTDTQYF	TGTGCCAGCTCACCAACTGGGACAGGGGGCCGGTCCACAGATACGCAGTATTTT
NA	TRBV6-5	few	TRBJ1-5	CASSYGGFQPQHF	TGTGCCAGCAGTTATGGTGGCTTTCAGCCCCAGCATTTT
TRBD2	TRBV5-1	few	TRBJ2-1	CASSELALWNEQFF	TGCGCCAGCAGCGAACTAGCGTTGTGGAATGAGCAGTTCTTC
TRBD1	TRBV11-2	few	TRBJ2-1	CASSIGQGAWEQFF	TGTGCCAGCAGCATTGGACAGGGGGCTTGGGAGCAGTTCTTC
TRBD1	TRBV7-2	NA	TRBJ1-5	CASRQQGYSNQPQHF	TGTGCCAGCCGGCAACAGGGGTATAGCAATCAGCCCCAGCATTTT
NA	TRBV20-1	NA	TRBJ2-1	CSAGETGKSMNEQFF	TGCAGTGCTGGGGAAACAGGGAAAAGTATGAATGAGCAGTTCTTC
NA	TRBV4-3	NA	TRBJ1-1	CASSPVAGQGENTEAFF	TGCGCCAGCAGCCCCGTCGCGGGGCAGGGTGAGAACACTGAAGCTTTCTTT
TRBD1	TRBV6-4	few	TRBJ2-3	CASSDGQGSTDTQYF	TGTGCCAGCAGTGACGGACAGGGGAGCACAGATACGCAGTATTTT
NA	TRBV6-1	few	TRBJ2-5	CASSGLVAGETQYF	TGTGCCAGCAGTGGACTAGTGGCGGGGGAGACCCAGTACTTC
NA	TRBV18	NA	TRBJ1-1	CASSRASDPVTEAFF	TGTGCCAGCTCCCGGGCCTCCGACCCTGTCACTGAAGCTTTCTTT
NA	TRBV5-6	NA	TRBJ1-2	CASSLQFDRGNYGYTF	TGTGCCAGCAGCTTGCAATTCGATCGGGGAAACTATGGCTACACCTTC
NA	TRBV9	NA	TRBJ2-5	CASSVDSFQETQYF	TGTGCCAGCAGCGTAGACAGCTTCCAAGAGACCCAGTACTTC
NA	TRBV12-3/TRBV12-4	few	TRBJ2-3	CASSLGLAIGDTQYF	TGTGCCAGCAGTTTAGGACTCGCAATAGGAGATACGCAGTATTTT
NA	TRBV28	many	TRBJ2-3	CASSPRRDTQYF	TGTGCCAGCAGCCCTCGACGAGATACGCAGTATTTT
NA	TRBV14	NA	TRBJ2-7	CASSQGVEYF	TGTGCCAGCAGCCAAGGGGTGGAGTACTTC
NA	TRBV24-1	NA	TRBJ1-5	CATSDKQEHSNQPQHF	TGTGCCACCAGTGACAAACAGGAACATAGCAATCAGCCCCAGCATTTT
TRBD1	TRBV29-1	few	TRBJ1-5	CSVEDGQGAAQHF	TGCAGCGTTGAAGATGGGCAGGGGGCAGCCCAGCATTTT
NA	TRBV9	few	TRBJ2-3	CASSVEQGVSTQYF	TGTGCCAGCAGCGTAGAACAGGGAGTGAGTACGCAGTATTTT
NA	TRBV11-2	NA	TRBJ2-1	CASSLSLFGGYNEQFF	TGTGCCAGCAGCTTATCGTTGTTCGGCGGCTACAATGAGCAGTTCTTC
NA	TRBV12-3/TRBV12-4	NA	TRBJ1-5	CASSLMVGVNQPQHF	TGTGCCAGCAGCTTAATGGTAGGGGTCAATCAGCCCCAGCATTTT
TRBD1	TRBV12-3/TRBV12-4	NA	TRBJ2-4	CASTRTGGNIQYF	TGTGCCAGCACCCGGACAGGAGGAAACATTCAGTACTTC
NA	TRBV12-3/TRBV12-4	NA	TRBJ1-1	CASSLARLSDGAFF	TGTGCCAGCAGTTTAGCGCGTCTCTCGGATGGGGCTTTCTTT
NA	TRBV14	many	TRBJ1-1	CASSRDLNTEAFF	TGTGCCAGCAGCCGGGACCTGAACACTGAAGCTTTCTTT
TRBD2	TRBV9	many	TRBJ2-1	CASSPQRGPYNEQFF	TGTGCCAGCAGCCCGCAGCGGGGGCCTTACAATGAGCAGTTCTTC
TRBD1	TRBV6-2/TRBV6-3	many	TRBJ2-1	CASSYGVQGMYEQFF	TGTGCCAGCAGTTACGGCGTACAGGGGATGTATGAGCAGTTCTTC
NA	TRBV7-8	many	TRBJ2-5	CASSLRRRQETQYF	TGTGCCAGCAGCTTAAGGCGCCGCCAAGAGACCCAGTACTTC
NA	TRBV5-1	many	TRBJ1-1	CASSLDGLNTEAFF	TGCGCCAGCAGCTTGGACGGTTTGAACACTGAAGCTTTCTTT
NA	TRBV10-3	NA	TRBJ1-4	CAISERGNEKLFF	TGTGCCATCAGTGAACGAGGGAATGAAAAACTGTTTTTT